These T cell receptor beta chains were read from a single sample in a study of shared clonotypes between healthy human individuals. Profiled with immunoSEQ multiplex PCR; TCRdb holds only in-frame clones, not every one. The sample consists of more than 2 million clones, approximately 95% of them appearing once. The sequenced material came from naive CD8+ T cells sorted from blood. The receptors shown here come from a man younger than 30 in good health. Both conserved end residues are part of each CDR3. Fields, in order: J gene, clone size, D gene, V gene, CDR3 length, CDR3 DNA, CDR3 protein. The D gene is left open where the match is weak. Part of the rows lack a size; the others show once, few, many or a class for expanded clones.

TRBJ2-7 | NA | NA | TRBV21-1 | 12 | TGTGCCAGCCCCCGATCGATCAGCGAGCAGTACTTC | CASPRSISEQYF
TRBJ1-4 | NA | NA | TRBV28 | 13 | TGTGCCACCAAGCGGGGAACTAATGAAAAACTGTTTTTT | CATKRGTNEKLFF
TRBJ2-1 | NA | TRBD2 | TRBV29-1 | 16 | TGCAGCGTTGAGGGTCTGCTGAGCGGGAGTTACAATGAGCAGTTCTTC | CSVEGLLSGSYNEQFF
TRBJ2-7 | NA | TRBD1 | TRBV7-8 | 17 | TGTGCCAGCAGCTTAGAACCCTCCGGGACAGTCTCCTACGAGCAGTACTTC | CASSLEPSGTVSYEQYF
TRBJ1-4 | NA | NA | TRBV5-6 | 13 | TGTGCCAGCAGCCGGGCAGGGTGGGCGGAACTGTTTTTT | CASSRAGWAELFF
TRBJ2-7 | NA | TRBD2 | TRBV11-2 | 15 | TGTGCCAGCAGCTTAATAGCGGGGGAACTCTACGAGCAGTACTTC | CASSLIAGELYEQYF
TRBJ2-3 | NA | TRBD2 | TRBV27 | 16 | TGTGCCAGCAGTTTAGCCCTAGCGGGGGGATCGGATACGCAGTATTTT | CASSLALAGGSDTQYF
TRBJ2-1 | NA | TRBD2 | TRBV2 | 17 | TGTGCCAGCAGTGAAGTGGCGGGGGGACCATTTTACAATGAGCAGTTCTTC | CASSEVAGGPFYNEQFF
TRBJ2-1 | NA | TRBD2 | TRBV7-8 | 19 | TGTGCCAGCAGCTTAGGGCTAGCGGGGTCGCATCACGAATACAATGAGCAGTTCTTC | CASSLGLAGSHHEYNEQFF
TRBJ1-2 | once | NA | TRBV30 | 14 | TGTGCCTGGAGTGCCCCTGGCCCCGTGAGGGGCTACACCTTC | CAWSAPGPVRGYTF
TRBJ2-7 | NA | TRBD1 | TRBV2 | 13 | TGTGCCAGCATCCCGGCGAACAGGGGCGAGCAGTACTTC | CASIPANRGEQYF
TRBJ2-1 | NA | TRBD2 | TRBV13 | 13 | TGTGCCAGCAGCTCCAGACTAGCGGGGGAGCAGTTCTTC | CASSSRLAGEQFF
TRBJ2-2 | NA | TRBD2 | TRBV19 | 18 | TGTGCCAGTAGTATAGATCCCCTAGCGGGGGAGAACACCGGGGAGCTGTTTTTT | CASSIDPLAGENTGELFF
TRBJ1-2 | NA | NA | TRBV4-1 | 14 | TGCGCCAGCAGCCACAGGGAGTCGGACTATGGCTACACCTTC | CASSHRESDYGYTF
TRBJ2-7 | NA | TRBD1 | TRBV27 | 14 | TGTGCCAGCAGTAGGACAGGGGGCATCTACGAGCAGTACTTC | CASSRTGGIYEQYF
TRBJ2-7 | NA | NA | TRBV9 | 14 | TGTGCCAGCAGCGTAGATTCGTTCTCCTACGAGCAGTACTTC | CASSVDSFSYEQYF
TRBJ2-7 | once | TRBD2 | TRBV28 | 18 | TGTGCCAGCAGTTTATTTCCGGGGGGATTTGAGGCGGAATACGAGCAGTACTTC | CASSLFPGGFEAEYEQYF
TRBJ2-1 | NA | TRBD2 | TRBV6-1 | 15 | TGTGCCAGCACTGTGACTAGCGGGGGCTACAATGAGCAGTTCTTC | CASTVTSGGYNEQFF
TRBJ1-4 | NA | TRBD1 | TRBV19 | 14 | TGTGCCAGTAGTTGGGACAGGGATTTTGGAAAACTGTTTTTT | CASSWDRDFGKLFF
TRBJ2-3 | NA | NA | TRBV18 | 17 | TGTGCCAGCTCACCGGGTGGCGAACCTAGCGTCACAGATACGCAGTATTTT | CASSPGGEPSVTDTQYF
TRBJ2-1 | NA | NA | TRBV7-6 | 14 | TGTGCCAGCAGCCCCGACTTGGCACGAAATGAGCAGTTCTTC | CASSPDLARNEQFF
TRBJ2-7 | NA | NA | TRBV20-1 | 11 | TGCAGTGCTAGGGGTGGCGGCGAGCAGTACTTC | CSARGGGEQYF
TRBJ2-7 | NA | TRBD1 | TRBV6-5 | 11 | TGTGCCAGCGGGACAGTATCCGAGCAGTACTTC | CASGTVSEQYF
TRBJ1-5 | NA | TRBD1 | TRBV5-8 | 15 | TGTGCCAGTAGCCAGGGACAGATTAGCAATCAGCCCCAGCATTTT | CASSQGQISNQPQHF
TRBJ2-7 | NA | NA | TRBV13 | 13 | TGTGCCAGCAGCTTAGTGGGGGGGCGCGAGCAGTACTTC | CASSLVGGREQYF
TRBJ2-7 | NA | NA | TRBV29-1 | 10 | TGCAGCGTTGTGTTTTACGAGCAGTACTTC | CSVVFYEQYF
TRBJ1-1 | NA | NA | TRBV5-4 | 16 | TGTGCCAGCAGTTTACCCAACCGGGGGAGGAACACTGAAGCTTTCTTT | CASSLPNRGRNTEAFF
TRBJ1-3 | NA | NA | TRBV7-9 | 16 | TGTGCCAGCAGCTTGGGAGGGGTAAGGTCTGGAAACACCATATATTTT | CASSLGGVRSGNTIYF
TRBJ1-5 | NA | TRBD1 | TRBV5-1 | 16 | TGCGCCAGCAGCCCGGACAGGGGGATATGCAATCAGCCCCAGCATTTT | CASSPDRGICNQPQHF
TRBJ2-7 | NA | NA | TRBV4-1 | 15 | TGCGCCAGCAGCCAAGAACGGGGGCCCGCCTACGAGCAGTACTTC | CASSQERGPAYEQYF
TRBJ2-3 | NA | TRBD2 | TRBV9 | 19 | TGTGCCAGCAGCGTAGTACCCGGCGGGGTAGCGGGGCAGGGAGATACGCAGTATTTT | CASSVVPGGVAGQGDTQYF
TRBJ2-3 | NA | NA | TRBV5-1 | 13 | TGCGCCAGCAGCTTGGGCCAGGGGGATACGCAGTATTTT | CASSLGQGDTQYF
TRBJ2-1 | once | NA | TRBV15 | 13 | TGTGCCACCAGTTTCCGGGACCTGAGGAGGCAGTTCTTC | CATSFRDLRRQFF
TRBJ2-3 | NA | TRBD2 | TRBV6-1 | 14 | TGTGCCTTCAGCCCTAGCGGGAGGGGGGATACGCAGTATTTT | CAFSPSGRGDTQYF
TRBJ2-7 | NA | TRBD2 | TRBV6-5 | 15 | TGTGCCAGCAGTTCCACTAGCGGGGGGGCCTACGAGCAGTACTTC | CASSSTSGGAYEQYF
TRBJ1-3 | NA | TRBD1 | TRBV25-1 | 16 | TGTGCCAGCAGGGCACGGACCGGGACAGGGGTATACACCATATATTTT | CASRARTGTGVYTIYF
TRBJ2-7 | NA | NA | TRBV29-1 | 14 | TGCAGCGTTGAAGAGGGGGTGAGCTCCTACGAGCAGTACTTC | CSVEEGVSSYEQYF
TRBJ2-7 | NA | TRBD1 | TRBV11-2 | 14 | TGTGCCAGCACCCGAGGACAGGGGGCATACGAGCAGTACTTC | CASTRGQGAYEQYF
TRBJ2-1 | NA | TRBD2 | TRBV4-2 | 16 | TGTGCCAGCAGCCTTAGAGCGGGGGGCTCCTACAATGAGCAGTTCTTC | CASSLRAGGSYNEQFF
TRBJ1-5 | NA | NA | TRBV19 | 16 | TGTGCCAGTAGTATATTCGGGGGCTATAGCAATCAGCCCCAGCATTTT | CASSIFGGYSNQPQHF
TRBJ2-2 | NA | TRBD1 | TRBV10-3 | 18 | TGTGCCATCAGCGGAGGGGTGGGGCGGACAGGGCCCACCGGGGAGCTGTTTTTT | CAISGGVGRTGPTGELFF
TRBJ2-1 | NA | NA | TRBV7-9 | 11 | TGTGCCAGCAGCTCCGACTGGGTGGAGTTCTTC | CASSSDWVEFF
TRBJ2-3 | NA | TRBD1 | TRBV5-6 | 15 | TGTGCCAGCAGCTTGACAGGGGGCGCAACAGATACGCAGTATTTT | CASSLTGGATDTQYF
TRBJ1-4 | NA | TRBD1 | TRBV25-1 | 18 | TGTGCCAGCAGTGACCCTCGGACAGGTTCGCCGACTAATGAAAAACTGTTTTTT | CASSDPRTGSPTNEKLFF
TRBJ2-1 | NA | TRBD1 | TRBV4-3 | 15 | TGCGCCAGCAGCCCGACAGGGTTCCCCTACAATGAGCAGTTCTTC | CASSPTGFPYNEQFF
TRBJ1-3 | NA | NA | TRBV28 | 16 | TGTGCCAGCAGTTTTCTTCCAGAACCCTCTGGAAACACCATATATTTT | CASSFLPEPSGNTIYF
TRBJ1-2 | NA | NA | TRBV10-2 | 12 | TGCGCCAGCAGTGAGGGCCTCTATGGCTACACCTTC | CASSEGLYGYTF
TRBJ1-1 | NA | NA | TRBV6-6 | 15 | TGTGCCAGCAGCTCCGCCTCCGCAACGAACACTGAAGCTTTCTTT | CASSSASATNTEAFF
TRBJ2-1 | NA | TRBD2 | TRBV27 | 13 | TGTGCCAGCAGTTTCCGGGAGGAATTCGAGCAGTTCTTC | CASSFREEFEQFF
TRBJ1-2 | NA | NA | TRBV11-2 | 14 | TGTGCCAGCAGCTCCCCTACAGGGATCTATGGCTACACCTTC | CASSSPTGIYGYTF
TRBJ2-6 | NA | NA | TRBV7-9 | 15 | TGTGCCAGCAGCCATACAGAGTCTGGGGCCAACGTCCTGACTTTC | CASSHTESGANVLTF
TRBJ2-2 | once | NA | TRBV11-2 | 14 | TGTGCCAGCAGCTTCGGCAGGGGCGCCGGGGAGCTGTTTTTT | CASSFGRGAGELFF
TRBJ2-1 | NA | NA | TRBV6-1 | 16 | TGTGCCAGCAGTGAATCACAGTGGACAGCCTACAATGAGCAGTTCTTC | CASSESQWTAYNEQFF
TRBJ1-2 | NA | NA | TRBV29-1 | 12 | TGCAGCGTGACACAGGGACCCTATGGCTACACCTTC | CSVTQGPYGYTF
TRBJ2-3 | once | NA | TRBV9 | 14 | TGTGCCAGCAGCTTCGAGACCTACACAGATACGCAGTATTTT | CASSFETYTDTQYF